Listed here are 27 T cell receptor beta chains from one sample, sequenced in a study of shared clonotypes between healthy human individuals. Data came from immunoSEQ multiplex PCR; TCRdb stores just in-frame clones and leaves some out. Among 2 million or so clones listed, approximately 94% were seen once. Cells designated naive CD8 were CD45RO-negative and were positively selected for CCR7, with terminally differentiated effector memory CD45RA+ cells excluded. Input material: naive CD8+ T cells sorted from blood. The receptors stem from a man between 18 and 29 years old in good health.

As for this clone: Other DNA sequences in the sample encode the same CDR3. The V gene is TRBV19, the J gene TRBJ2-7; TRBD2 might be the D (5 bases). Germline values: CDR1 LNHDA, CDR2 SQIVND (reference sequence). Trimming shortened V by 5 bases and J by 4 bases, and 12 bases separated the two germline ends. The CDR3 contains 13 residues. The CDR3 region has the DNA TGTGCCAGTAGTTATGGTACGGGGTACGAGCAGTACTTC. Amino acids: CASSYGTGYEQYF.

A note on this clone: The sample carries other DNA sequences with the same CDR3. J is TRBJ2-7 and V is TRBV7-9; D unclear. The germline V gene encodes CDR1 SEHNR and CDR2 FQNEAQ (reference sequence). V lost 2 bases and J lost 0, with 2 bases in between. The CDR3 consists of 12 residues. The CDR3 here is CASSLSSYEQYF. The CDR3, as DNA: TGTGCCAGCAGCTTAAGCTCCTACGAGCAGTACTTC.

This chain uses TRBV7-8 with TRBJ2-5, with 8 bases lining up with TRBD1. CDR3 length: 15 residues. V lost 5 bases and J lost 5; bases outside the gene matches: 10. Germline lookup yields CDR1 SGHVS and CDR2 FQNEAQ. CDR3 sequence: CASSLILDRVETQYF. The CDR3 DNA sequence: TGTGCCAGCAGCCTGATCTTGGACAGGGTGGAGACCCAGTACTTC.

The V gene is TRBV7-8, the J gene TRBJ2-7; no definite D call. V lost 1 base and J 5 bases, leaving 9 bases between the germline ends. Germline CDR1 SGHVS, CDR2 FQNEAQ. CDR3 length equals 13 residues. The CDR3 sequence: CASSLVPSHEQYF. The CDR3 region has the DNA TGTGCCAGCAGCTTAGTCCCCAGTCACGAGCAGTACTTC.

For the CDR3, the DNA is TGTGCCAGCAGTTACTACAGGGTCTTGGGGACCCAGTACTTC. Its protein is CASSYYRVLGTQYF. The chain is built from TRBV6-5 and TRBJ2-5, with a tentative D call TRBD1 (6 bases). The ends were cut back, 1 base at V and 7 bases at J, with 13 bases in the middle. Germline-derived CDR1 and CDR2 are MNHEY and SVGAGI. The CDR3 sequence is 14 residues long.

In this sample, this clone turned up once. Other DNA sequences of this sample code for an identical CDR3. The chain links TRBV9 to TRBJ2-7; a possible D gene is TRBD1 (5 bases). The germline V gene has CDR1 SGDLS and CDR2 YYNGEE. The CDR3 covers 14 residues. Trimming shortened V by 0 bases and J by 3 bases, and 10 bases separated the two germline ends. CDR3 coding DNA: TGTGCCAGCAGCGTAGCTCCGACAGACTACGAGCAGTACTTC. It codes for CASSVAPTDYEQYF.

CDR3 in DNA: TGTGCCAGCAGCTTAATATCGGGGGGGAACACTGAAGCTTTCTTT. Encoded protein: CASSLISGGNTEAFF. The chain employs TRBV7-9 and TRBJ1-1; the D gene is possibly TRBD1 (5 bases). This CDR3 comprises 15 residues. CDR1 and CDR2 (germline): SEHNR, FQNEAQ (reference sequence). With 2 bases removed from V and 1 base from J, the gap between germline ends came to 11 bases. The full variable domain, its missing parts supplied by reference TRBV7-9 and TRBJ1-1, is DTGVSQNPRHKITKRGQNVTFRCDPISEHNRLYWYRQTLGQGPEFLTYFQNEAQLEKSRLLSDRFSAERPKGSFSTLEIQRTEQGDSAMYLCASSLISGGNTEAFFGQGTRLTVV.

V and J are TRBV4-1 and TRBJ1-1; D remains unclear. The germline V gene encodes CDR1 MGHRA and CDR2 YSYEKL. The CDR3 is made up of 14 amino acids. V was trimmed by 3 bases and J by 1 base, leaving 9 bases between them. The CDR3 protein is CASSHPGTNTEAFF. CDR3 bases: TGCGCCAGCAGCCACCCCGGAACGAACACTGAAGCTTTCTTT.

V is TRBV7-2 and J is TRBJ2-4, with 9 positions matching TRBD1. The germline gives CDR1 SGHTA, CDR2 FQGNSA. The junction had 11 bases not matched to a gene; V was cut back by 4 bases and J by 4 bases. The CDR3 runs 17 residues. The CDR3 loop is CASSSALGGTGKNIQYF. For the CDR3, the DNA is TGTGCCAGCAGCTCCGCCCTTGGCGGGACAGGGAAAAACATTCAGTACTTC.

This clone was picked up one time. V gene TRBV9 combines with J gene TRBJ2-7; 8 bases map to TRBD1. This CDR3 has 15 residues. Germline V gene lookup returns CDR1 SGDLS and CDR2 YYNGEE. V lost 0 bases to trimming and J lost 4 bases; unmatched junction nucleotides: 6. The CDR3: CASSVGQGPRYEQYF. CDR3 sequence (DNA): TGTGCCAGCAGCGTAGGACAGGGGCCAAGGTACGAGCAGTACTTC.

This clone was seen only once. The CDR3, as DNA: TGCGCCAGCAGCCACCGGACAGGGCTTAATGAAAAACTGTTTTTT. Translation gives CASSHRTGLNEKLFF. The chain recombines TRBV4-1 with TRBJ1-4; 8 bases are a match to TRBD1. V shed 3 bases and J 4 bases; nucleotides not matched to a gene: 4. This CDR3 contains 15 residues. CDR1 and CDR2 from the germline V gene are MGHRA and YSYEKL.

This clone appeared once. The chain combines TRBV30 with TRBJ2-5, with D possibly being TRBD1 (6 bases). The germline V gene has CDR1 GTSNPN and CDR2 SVGIG (reference sequence). The V end lost 0 bases, the J end lost 5 bases, and 10 bases lay between the germline ends. CDR3 length: 13 amino acids. CDR3 sequence (DNA): TGTGCCTGGAGTGTGTGGCAGGGGGAGACCCAGTACTTC. This gives the protein CAWSVWQGETQYF.

The J gene is TRBJ2-1, the V gene TRBV2, with TRBD2 matching 11 bases. CDR3 length equals 13 residues. J lost 6 bases, V lost 11 bases, and 6 bases had no gene match. Germline V gives CDR1 SNHLY, CDR2 FYNNEI. The CDR3 loop reads CAQASGGSNEQFF. The DNA of the CDR3 is TGTGCCCAGGCTAGCGGGGGGTCCAATGAGCAGTTCTTC. The whole variable domain, remainder taken from reference TRBV2 and TRBJ2-1, is EPEVTQTPSHQVTQMGQEVILRCVPISNHLYFYWYRQILGQKVEFLVSFYNNEISEKSEIFDDQFSVERPDGSNFTLKIRSTKLEDSAMYFCAQASGGSNEQFFGPGTRLTVL.

This clone showed up just once. This chain links TRBV7-9 with TRBJ2-3, with D possibly being TRBD1 (7 bases). Germline V gene sequence: CDR1 SEHNR, CDR2 FQNEAQ (reference sequence). The CDR3 covers 16 residues. Trimming shortened V by 4 bases and J by 2 bases, and 16 bases separated the two germline ends. The CDR3 protein is CASSSQTGRNTDTQYF. DNA of the CDR3: TGTGCCAGCAGCTCTCAGACAGGGAGGAACACAGATACGCAGTATTTT.

In DNA, the CDR3 is TGCAGCGTTGTAGGGACTAGCGGGAACCACACAGATACGCAGTATTTT. Its translation: CSVVGTSGNHTDTQYF. This sequence joins TRBV29-1 and TRBJ2-3; 13 bases match TRBD2. The CDR3 is 16 residues long. V lost 4 bases and J lost 2; bases outside the gene matches: 6. Germline CDR1 SQVTM, CDR2 ANQGSEA.

The chain couples TRBV11-2 to TRBJ2-2; D remains unclear. The V and J ends lost 5 bases and 1 base respectively, with 14 bases between them. The CDR3 length is 16 residues. The germline V gene encodes CDR1 SGHAT and CDR2 FQNNGV. The CDR3 reads CASSRTGILNTGELFF. The CDR3, as DNA: TGTGCCAGCAGCAGAACCGGCATCCTGAACACCGGGGAGCTGTTTTTT.

V gene TRBV7-2 combines with J gene TRBJ2-2, with D perhaps TRBD1 (6 bases). V dropped 2 bases and J dropped 5 bases, with 12 bases sitting between them. Germline V lookup: CDR1 SGHTA, CDR2 FQGNSA. The CDR3 sequence is 15 residues long. CDR3 in DNA: TGTGCCAGCAGCTTAAGCAGGGGAGAGACCGGGGAGCTGTTTTTT. Its protein is CASSLSRGETGELFF.

With regard to this clone: The same CDR3 also results from other DNA sequences found in this sample. The chain employs TRBV27 and TRBJ2-1; tentative D call: TRBD2 (6 bases). Trimming left V 3 bases short and J 4 bases short, with 16 bases between. In germline, CDR1 is MNHEY, CDR2 SMNVEV (reference sequence). The CDR3 sequence is 16 residues long. CDR3 in amino acids: CASSFSGGEVYNEQFF. As DNA, the CDR3 is TGTGCCAGCAGTTTCAGTGGAGGGGAAGTATACAATGAGCAGTTCTTC.

The chain employs TRBV5-1 and TRBJ2-1; D remains ambiguous. From germline, CDR1 is SGHRS and CDR2 YFSETQ. The CDR3 spans 15 residues. V was clipped by 4 bases and J by 1 base, with 12 bases between them. The CDR3 DNA sequence: TGCGCCAGCAGCCACCCACGGAGTTCCTACAATGAGCAGTTCTTC. It codes for CASSHPRSSYNEQFF.

Details on this clone: Other DNA sequences in this specimen translate into the identical CDR3. The gene calls are TRBV5-1 and TRBJ2-7, with TRBD2 identical over 11 bases. J was trimmed by 3 bases and V by 0 bases; bases with no gene match: 2. This CDR3 is 15 amino acids long. Germline assignment: CDR1 SGHRS and CDR2 YFSETQ. Here the CDR3 DNA reads TGCGCCAGCAGCTTGGAACTAGCGGGAGTCTACGAGCAGTACTTC. Translating gives CASSLELAGVYEQYF.

This rearrangement joins TRBV27 to TRBJ2-2, with a tentative D call TRBD2 (5 bases). V lost 3 bases and J 8 bases, leaving 10 bases between the germline ends. Germline assignment: CDR1 MNHEY and CDR2 SMNVEV (reference sequence). This CDR3 comprises 13 residues. CDR3 amino acids: CASSFVLGGELFF. The CDR3 coding sequence is TGTGCCAGCAGTTTCGTACTAGGAGGGGAGCTGTTTTTT.

Note on this clone: In the same sample, other DNA sequences code for this CDR3. V usage is TRBV30 and J usage is TRBJ1-2; no clear D gene. Trimming stripped 5 bases from V and 8 bases from J, with 9 bases between. Germline lookup yields CDR1 GTSNPN and CDR2 SVGIG (reference sequence). There are 10 residues in the CDR3. The CDR3 DNA is TGTGCCTGGTCAGGTTACGGCTACACCTTC. It codes for CAWSGYGYTF. The entire variable domain, with the rest obtained from reference TRBV30 and TRBJ1-2, is as follows: SQTIHQWPATLVQPVGSPLSLECTVEGTSNPNLYWYRQAAGRGLQLLFYSVGIGQISSEVPQNLSASRPQDRQFILSSKKLLLSDSGFYLCAWSGYGYTFGSGTRLTVV.

The V and J genes are TRBV7-9 and TRBJ1-2; 11 bases match TRBD1. Per the germline V gene, CDR1 is SEHNR and CDR2 is FQNEAQ (reference sequence). The J segment lost 8 bases and the V segment lost 1 base, leaving 6 bases of the junction unmatched. The CDR3 is 15 amino acids. Written as DNA, the CDR3 is TGTGCCAGCAGCTTAGTCGGACAGGGGGCATCGGGCTACACCTTC. This codes for CASSLVGQGASGYTF.

V usage is TRBV2 and J usage is TRBJ2-3, with TRBD2 matching 10 bases. The CDR3 length is 15 residues. Germline V lookup: CDR1 SNHLY, CDR2 FYNNEI. The trim removed 4 bases at V and 6 bases at J, leaving 7 bases unmatched. In DNA form, the CDR3 reads TGTGCCAGCAGTGGGCTAGCGGGAGTTGTGGATACGCAGTATTTT. This codes for CASSGLAGVVDTQYF.

As concerns this clone: The junction departs from germline at one end; a sequencing error may be responsible. The chain couples TRBV27 to TRBJ2-3, with D maybe TRBD2 (5 bases). CDR1 and CDR2 from the germline V gene are MNHEY and SMNVEV (reference sequence). The CDR3 is 16 amino acids. The CDR3 loop reads CASGFFDEGASNTQYF. CDR3 coding DNA: TGTGCCAGCGGTTTCTTTGATGAGGGAGCCTCGAATACGCAGTATTTT.

V and J are TRBV28 and TRBJ2-5; TRBD1 matches at 9 bases. The V gene's germline CDR1 is MDHEN and CDR2 SYDVKM. Trimming at V came to 6 bases and at J to 5 bases, leaving 7 bases not matched to a gene. CDR3 size: 14 residues. The CDR3 bases are TGTGCCAGCAGCCTCGGACAGGGGAAGGAGACCCAGTACTTC. Its translation is CASSLGQGKETQYF.

The chain carries TRBV28 and TRBJ1-5; a weak D match, TRBD1 (5 bases). There are 13 residues in the CDR3. CDR1 and CDR2 (germline): MDHEN, SYDVKM. V was cut by 7 bases and J by 6 bases, with 13 bases left in between. The CDR3 DNA follows: TGTGCCAGCAACCTCAGGGTTGTTCAGCCCCAGCATTTT. Protein product: CASNLRVVQPQHF. The whole variable domain, filled in from reference TRBV28 and TRBJ1-5, reads DVKVTQSSRYLVKRTGEKVFLECVQDMDHENMFWYRQDPGLGLRLIYFSYDVKMKEKGDIPEGYSVSREKKERFSLILESASTNQTSMYLCASNLRVVQPQHFGDGTRLSIL.